These T cell receptor beta chains were read from a single sample in a study of control samples from healthy donors and cancer patients. Sequencing was performed with immunoSEQ multiplex PCR; in TCRdb, only in-frame clones are kept and a portion is missing. The top ten clones hold about an eighth of a sample with some 120,000 clones, 85% to 90% of them seen once. Specimen: blood. The receptors were gathered from a young man in good health. Both conserved end residues are part of each CDR3. D genes are given only for firm matches. Only part of the rows carry a size: once, few, many, or a class if the clone is expanded.

>NA|TRBJ2-5|NA|TRBV12-3/TRBV12-4
CASSFRGQETQYF
TGTGCCAGCAGTTTCAGGGGCCAAGAGACCCAGTACTTC
>once|TRBJ2-3|TRBD1|TRBV5-1
CASTRDRGTDTQYF
TGCGCCAGCACCAGGGACAGGGGCACAGATACGCAGTATTTT
>NA|TRBJ2-3|TRBD1|TRBV5-1
CASSFQGQGADTQYF
TGCGCCAGCAGCTTCCAAGGACAGGGGGCAGATACGCAGTATTTT
>NA|TRBJ2-7|NA|TRBV3-1/TRBV3-2
CASSPGEIREKQYF
TGTGCCAGCAGCCCAGGGGAGATCCGGGAAAAGCAGTACTTC
>NA|TRBJ1-1|NA|TRBV3-1/TRBV3-2
CASSQDYGGTGAFF
TGTGCCAGCAGCCAAGATTACGGGGGGACGGGAGCTTTCTTT
>NA|TRBJ2-2|NA|TRBV19
CASSLTANTGELFF
TGTGCCAGTAGTTTGACAGCGAACACCGGGGAGCTGTTTTTT
>NA|TRBJ2-7|TRBD1|TRBV13
CASSSGQGLYEQYF
TGTGCCAGCAGCTCCGGACAGGGTCTCTACGAGCAGTACTTC
>NA|TRBJ2-7|NA|TRBV30
CAWSVAGSSSYEQYF
TGTGCCTGGAGTGTAGCAGGGTCTAGCTCCTACGAGCAGTACTTC
>NA|TRBJ1-4|NA|TRBV21-1
CASSKRQGSGTNEKLFF
TGTGCCAGCAGCAAACGGCAGGGTTCAGGAACTAATGAAAAACTGTTTTTT
>NA|TRBJ2-2|TRBD1|TRBV29-1
CSTQGAGNTGELFF
TGCAGCACACAGGGGGCAGGGAACACCGGGGAGCTGTTTTTT
>NA|TRBJ1-2|NA|TRBV29-1
CSVDIRGLRGYGYTF
TGCAGCGTTGACATAAGGGGACTAAGAGGCTATGGCTACACCTTC
>NA|TRBJ1-5|TRBD1|TRBV28
CASSPGTASNQPQHF
TGTGCCAGCAGTCCCGGGACAGCTAGCAATCAGCCCCAGCATTTT
>once|TRBJ1-6|NA|TRBV6-5
CASKLNPNSPLHF
TGTGCCAGCAAACTCAACCCTAATTCACCCCTCCACTTT
>NA|TRBJ2-1|NA|TRBV29-1
CSVDGAGNEQFF
TGCAGCGTTGATGGTGCGGGTAATGAGCAGTTCTTC
>NA|TRBJ2-3|TRBD1|TRBV6-1
CASSGRTGDRIHSSTDTQYF
TGTGCCAGCAGTGGGCGGACAGGGGATCGGATTCATTCTAGCACAGATACGCAGTATTTT
>once|TRBJ2-5|TRBD1|TRBV5-6
CASSDWTGGLKETQYF
TGTGCCAGCAGCGATTGGACAGGGGGCCTTAAAGAGACCCAGTACTTC